These 27 T cell receptor beta chains share one sample of origin, sequenced in a study of shared T cell receptors in the human thymus. TCRdb's copy holds only in-frame clones and misses some; the assay was immunoSEQ multiplex PCR. The profile covers about 660,000 clones, with approximately 87% appearing a single time and over 0.008% taken by the ten largest. These records were also assigned to another study, of human thymus T cells.

The sample consisted of thymocytes. The receptor set was obtained from a boy in the first two years of life with a congenital heart defect.

The chain carries TRBV4-1 and TRBJ2-7; 12 bases are shared with TRBD2. The CDR3 consists of 19 residues. From germline, CDR1 is MGHRA and CDR2 YSYEKL. The J segment lost 5 bases and the V segment lost 1 base, leaving 15 bases of the junction unmatched. In DNA, the CDR3 is TGCGCCAGCAGCCAAGTTAACCCCATGACTAGCGGGAGAAGCCACGAGCAGTACTTC. It codes for CASSQVNPMTSGRSHEQYF.

The chain employs TRBV19 and TRBJ1-5, with D unresolved. The CDR3 totals 15 residues. Germline V gene sequence: CDR1 LNHDA, CDR2 SQIVND (reference sequence). V was trimmed by 9 bases and J by 4 bases, leaving 19 bases between them. The CDR3 nucleotides read TGTGCCAGCTCCCTCTGGAGGGTGAGGAATCAGCCCCAGCATTTT. Protein sequence: CASSLWRVRNQPQHF.

V is TRBV6-5 and J is TRBJ1-1; D is possibly TRBD1 (6 bases). The CDR3 is 14 amino acids. Germline V gives CDR1 MNHEY, CDR2 SVGAGI. The ends were cut back, 6 bases at V and 4 bases at J, with 15 bases in the middle. The CDR3 protein is CASSPTQGSTEAFF. The CDR3 DNA reads as TGTGCCAGCAGCCCTACACAGGGCTCCACTGAAGCTTTCTTT.

The V and J genes are TRBV18 and TRBJ2-5; 8 bases are a match to TRBD2. CDR1 is KGHSH and CDR2 is LQKENI in the germline V gene. Unmatched junction bases numbered 5, after V lost 3 bases and J lost 2 bases. This CDR3 has 15 amino acids. Written as DNA, the CDR3 is TGTGCCAGCTCACCTCTAGCGGGTGGTCAAGAGACCCAGTACTTC. Translation: CASSPLAGGQETQYF.

This clone was counted once. The chain recombines TRBV28 with TRBJ2-3; 13 positions agree with TRBD2. Germline V lookup: CDR1 MDHEN, CDR2 SYDVKM. The V segment lost 3 bases and the J segment 0 bases; nucleotides outside the gene matches: 6. This CDR3 comprises 18 residues. CDR3 residues: CASSLELAGGISTDTQYF. The CDR3 DNA sequence: TGTGCCAGCAGTTTGGAACTAGCGGGAGGGATTAGCACAGATACGCAGTATTTT.

The V call is TRBV28, the J call TRBJ2-3, with 7 bases that match TRBD2. The CDR3 length is 18 residues. Germline V gene sequence: CDR1 MDHEN, CDR2 SYDVKM. Trimming removed 6 bases from V and 0 bases from J; junction bases left unmatched: 15. CDR3 in amino acids: CASRSTSSGGSSTDTQYF. The DNA of the CDR3 is TGTGCCAGCAGGTCAACATCTAGCGGAGGATCTAGCACAGATACGCAGTATTTT.

The chain employs TRBV4-3 and TRBJ1-2, with a tentative D call TRBD1 (5 bases). The germline V gene has CDR1 LGHNA and CDR2 YSLEER. This CDR3 is 15 amino acids long. V lost 1 base and J lost 7, with 16 bases in between. The CDR3 DNA is TGCGCCAGCAGCCAAGTTTCCCATTCAGGGTTTGGCTACACCTTC. Translated: CASSQVSHSGFGYTF.

This clone was observed a few times. The V and J genes are TRBV19 and TRBJ1-3; D gene ambiguous. V shed 3 bases and J shed 0 bases, with 9 bases lying between them. This CDR3 spans 15 amino acids. Germline assignment: CDR1 LNHDA and CDR2 SQIVND (reference sequence). The CDR3 coding sequence is TGTGCCAGTAGTATGGAGGGATCCTCTGGAAACACCATATATTTT. It codes for CASSMEGSSGNTIYF.

The chain is built from TRBV15 and TRBJ1-1, with 7 bases that match TRBD1. V lost 4 bases, J lost 1 base, and 18 bases stayed unmatched. CDR1 and CDR2 from the germline V gene are LNHNV and YYDKDF (reference sequence). This CDR3 is 19 amino acids long. The CDR3 sequence is CATSTPPWGDSPANTEAFF. CDR3 nucleotides: TGTGCCACCAGCACGCCCCCCTGGGGGGACAGCCCAGCGAACACTGAAGCTTTCTTT.

This chain connects TRBV27 to TRBJ2-7; 11 positions match TRBD1. In germline, CDR1 is MNHEY, CDR2 SMNVEV (reference sequence). Trimming took 4 bases from V and 3 from J; bases not matched to a gene: 8. The CDR3 consists of 16 residues. The CDR3 DNA reads TGTGCCAGCAGTTCCCAGGGACAGGGGGTGAGCTACGAGCAGTACTTC. It specifies CASSSQGQGVSYEQYF.

This clone is a singleton in its sample. The chain is built from TRBV7-8 and TRBJ1-1; 9 bases line up with TRBD1. Germline CDR1 reads SGHVS; CDR2 reads FQNEAQ. The CDR3 runs to 15 residues. V lost 3 bases and J lost 2; bases outside the gene matches: 4. CDR3 loop: CASSLGQGTNTEAFF. Written as DNA, the CDR3 is TGTGCCAGCAGCTTGGGACAGGGAACCAACACTGAAGCTTTCTTT.

V is TRBV15 and J is TRBJ1-2; D not resolved. CDR3 size: 15 residues. Germline V CDR1 and CDR2: LNHNV, YYDKDF (reference sequence). Between the trimmed V and J ends, which lost 0 bases and 2 bases, there was a span of 10 bases. CDR3 DNA sequence: TGTGCCACCAGCAGAGATTCCGGGAGCAACTATGGCTACACCTTC. Its protein product is CATSRDSGSNYGYTF.

The rearrangement links TRBV7-9 to TRBJ2-5; 13 bases are a match to TRBD2. The CDR3 covers 17 residues. The germline V gene encodes CDR1 SEHNR and CDR2 FQNEAQ (reference sequence). J gave up 0 bases and V 4 bases, and 5 bases lay outside the gene matches. The CDR3 loop reads CASSSTGTSGNQETQYF. CDR3 coding DNA: TGTGCCAGCAGCTCTACAGGGACTAGCGGGAACCAAGAGACCCAGTACTTC.

The gene calls are TRBV29-1 and TRBJ2-5, with a weak D call TRBD1 (5 bases). Germline assignment: CDR1 SQVTM and CDR2 ANQGSEA. The CDR3 extends over 13 amino acids. Trimming left V 7 bases short and J 3 bases short, with 15 bases between. CDR3 sequence reads: CSAREWGKETQYF. CDR3 bases: TGCAGCGCCAGAGAGTGGGGCAAAGAGACCCAGTACTTC.

J is TRBJ2-7 and V is TRBV27; a possible D gene is TRBD2 (6 bases). Trimming took off 7 bases at V and 6 bases at J, with 28 bases between the two ends. This CDR3 is 17 amino acids long. Germline V gives CDR1 MNHEY, CDR2 SMNVEV (reference sequence). CDR3 sequence reads: CASTSYDSIGARGEQYF. The CDR3 DNA sequence: TGTGCCAGCACCTCCTACGACAGTATCGGGGCGCGGGGCGAGCAGTACTTC.

The V gene is TRBV6-1, the J gene TRBJ1-1; D unresolved. V was pared by 5 bases and J by 1 base, with 11 bases between. The CDR3 is made up of 14 amino acids. Germline values: CDR1 MNHNS, CDR2 SASEGT. The CDR3: CASSSGSPNTEAFF. In nucleotides, the CDR3 is TGTGCCAGCAGTTCCGGGTCACCGAACACTGAAGCTTTCTTT.

The chain uses TRBV5-1 and TRBJ2-1, with D possibly matching TRBD1 (6 bases). This CDR3 is 16 amino acids long. V was shortened by 4 bases and J by 1 base, with 15 bases between the two germline ends. Per the germline V gene, CDR1 is SGHRS and CDR2 is YFSETQ. The CDR3 reads CASSTKDRESYNEQFF. The CDR3 DNA follows: TGCGCCAGCAGCACTAAGGACAGAGAGTCCTACAATGAGCAGTTCTTC. The entire variable domain, with the rest obtained from reference TRBV5-1 and TRBJ2-1, is as follows: KAGVTQTPRYLIKTRGQQVTLSCSPISGHRSVSWYQQTPGQGLQFLFEYFSETQRNKGNFPGRFSGRQFSNSRSEMNVSTLELGDSALYLCASSTKDRESYNEQFFGPGTRLTVL.

The chain recombines TRBV7-2 with TRBJ2-7; 9 positions agree with TRBD2. Looked up from germline, CDR1 is SGHTA and CDR2 is FQGNSA. Trimming at V came to 5 bases and at J to 3 bases, leaving 8 bases not matched to a gene. This CDR3 comprises 15 residues. As DNA, the CDR3 is TGTGCCAGCAGCCCACCAGCGGGAGGAATCTACGAGCAGTACTTC. Protein sequence: CASSPPAGGIYEQYF.

The chain is built from TRBV14 and TRBJ1-1, with a weak D call TRBD1 (6 bases). CDR3 length: 15 amino acids. The germline V gene encodes CDR1 SGHDN and CDR2 FVKESK. Trimming removed 3 bases at V and 3 bases at J, with 14 bases between. This CDR3 reads CASSQPQGKDTEAFF. CDR3 DNA: TGTGCCAGCAGCCAGCCACAGGGCAAGGACACTGAAGCTTTCTTT.

The chain has TRBV29-1 and TRBJ2-5; 14 bases align to TRBD2. V lost 6 bases and J lost 5; bases outside the gene matches: 11. The CDR3 sequence is 16 residues long. The germline V gene has CDR1 SQVTM and CDR2 ANQGSEA. CDR3 coding DNA: TGCAGCGTGGGGGGACTAGCGGGAGTTTTTTTGGAGACCCAGTACTTC. It encodes CSVGGLAGVFLETQYF.

The chain uses TRBV4-2 and TRBJ2-7; 9 bases are shared with TRBD1. V lost 3 bases to trimming and J lost 4 bases; unmatched junction nucleotides: 7. Germline CDR1 is LGHNA and CDR2 is YNFKEQ. The CDR3 sequence is 15 residues long. CDR3 in DNA: TGTGCCAGCAGCCACCGGGACAGGGTCGGATACGAGCAGTACTTC. Translating gives CASSHRDRVGYEQYF.

This CDR3 reads CASSDLAGGNEQFF. CDR3 sequence (DNA): TGTGCCAGCAGTGATCTAGCGGGGGGGAATGAGCAGTTCTTC. The gene calls are TRBV2 and TRBJ2-1; TRBD2 matches 12 bases. Germline values: CDR1 SNHLY, CDR2 FYNNEI. This CDR3 contains 14 residues. The V segment lost 3 bases and the J segment 7 bases; nucleotides outside the gene matches: 1.

This sequence joins TRBV5-1 and TRBJ2-7; a weak D match, TRBD2 (6 bases). Trimming pared 4 bases from V and 4 bases from J, leaving 12 bases between. This CDR3 is 13 amino acids long. Per the germline V gene, CDR1 is SGHRS and CDR2 is YFSETQ. CDR3 sequence: CASSPEGVYEQYF. The CDR3 DNA reads TGCGCCAGCAGCCCGGAGGGTGTTTACGAGCAGTACTTC.

The V gene is TRBV6-6, the J gene TRBJ1-2, with D unresolved. Per germline, CDR1 MNHNY and CDR2 SVGAGI (reference sequence). V dropped 9 bases and J dropped 8 bases, with 19 bases sitting between them. The CDR3 length is 13 residues. The CDR3 DNA reads TGTGCCAGTTGTGGGCCGTCAGCTAGCGGCTACACCTTC. It specifies CASCGPSASGYTF.

The rearrangement joins TRBV5-5 to TRBJ1-5; 8 nucleotides agree with TRBD1. The CDR3 length is 16 residues. The germline CDR1 and CDR2 sequences are SGHKS and YYEKEE (reference sequence). J was trimmed by 2 bases and V by 2 bases; bases with no gene match: 6. CDR3 DNA sequence: TGTGCCAGCAGCTTTTCGGGACAGGATGGCAATCAGCCCCAGCATTTT. Its protein is CASSFSGQDGNQPQHF.

The chain couples TRBV4-3 to TRBJ2-2; TRBD1 matches at 9 bases. J lost 4 bases, V lost 0 bases, and 0 bases had no gene match. CDR1 is LGHNA, CDR2 YSLEER, per germline. The CDR3 length is 15 residues. The CDR3: CASSQEGQGTGELFF. CDR3 DNA sequence: TGCGCCAGCAGCCAAGAGGGACAGGGCACCGGGGAGCTGTTTTTT.

The chain is built from TRBV4-3 and TRBJ2-7, with 9 bases fitting TRBD1. Germline assignment: CDR1 LGHNA and CDR2 YSLEER. The CDR3 has 16 residues. Trimming removed 0 bases from V and 3 bases from J; junction bases left unmatched: 6. CDR3 amino acids: CASSQDIGTGSYEQYF. The DNA for the CDR3 is TGCGCCAGCAGCCAAGACATAGGGACAGGGAGCTACGAGCAGTACTTC.